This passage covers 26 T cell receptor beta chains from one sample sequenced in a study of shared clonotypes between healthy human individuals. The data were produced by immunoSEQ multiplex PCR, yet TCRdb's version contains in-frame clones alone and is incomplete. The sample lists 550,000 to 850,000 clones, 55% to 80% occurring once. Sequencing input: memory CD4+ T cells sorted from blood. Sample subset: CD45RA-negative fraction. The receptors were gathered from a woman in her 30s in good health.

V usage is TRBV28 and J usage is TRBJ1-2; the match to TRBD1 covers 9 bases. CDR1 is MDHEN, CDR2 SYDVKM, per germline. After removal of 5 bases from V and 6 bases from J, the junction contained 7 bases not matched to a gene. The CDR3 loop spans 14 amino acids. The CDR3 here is CASSLRDRANGYTF. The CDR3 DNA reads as TGTGCCAGCAGTCTTCGGGACAGGGCGAATGGCTACACCTTC.

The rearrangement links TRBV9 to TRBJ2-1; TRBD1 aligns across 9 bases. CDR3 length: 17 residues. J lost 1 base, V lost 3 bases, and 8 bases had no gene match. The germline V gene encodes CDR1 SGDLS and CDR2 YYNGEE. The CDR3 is CASSAQPGTGSYNEQFF. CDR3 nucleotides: TGTGCCAGCAGCGCACAACCCGGGACAGGGTCCTACAATGAGCAGTTCTTC.

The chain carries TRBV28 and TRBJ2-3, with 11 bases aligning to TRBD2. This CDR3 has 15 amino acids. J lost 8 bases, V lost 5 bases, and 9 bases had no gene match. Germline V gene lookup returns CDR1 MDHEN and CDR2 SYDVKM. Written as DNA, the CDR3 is TGTGCCAGCAGTCCCCCTAGCGGGAGGCGATCTACGCAGTATTTT. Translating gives CASSPPSGRRSTQYF.

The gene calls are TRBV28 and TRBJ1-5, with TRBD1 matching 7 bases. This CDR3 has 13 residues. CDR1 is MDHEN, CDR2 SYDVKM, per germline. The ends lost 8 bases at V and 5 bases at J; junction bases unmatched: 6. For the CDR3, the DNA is TGTGCCAGCGGACAGGTAATTGATCAGCCCCAGCATTTT. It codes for CASGQVIDQPQHF.

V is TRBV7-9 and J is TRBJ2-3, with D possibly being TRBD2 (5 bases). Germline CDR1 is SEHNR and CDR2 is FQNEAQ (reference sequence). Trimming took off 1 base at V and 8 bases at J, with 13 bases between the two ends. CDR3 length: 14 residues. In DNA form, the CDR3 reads TGTGCCAGCAGCTTAGTCGGGGAATTCGGTACGCAGTATTTT. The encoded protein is CASSLVGEFGTQYF.

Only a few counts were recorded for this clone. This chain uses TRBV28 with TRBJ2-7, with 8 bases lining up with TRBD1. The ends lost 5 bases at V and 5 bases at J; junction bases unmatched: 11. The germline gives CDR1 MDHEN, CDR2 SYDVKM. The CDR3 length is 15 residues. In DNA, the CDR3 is TGTGCCAGCAGTCCCCAGACAGGGGTGCCCCACGAGCAGTACTTC. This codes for CASSPQTGVPHEQYF. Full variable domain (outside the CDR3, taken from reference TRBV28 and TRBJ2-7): DVKVTQSSRYLVKRTGEKVFLECVQDMDHENMFWYRQDPGLGLRLIYFSYDVKMKEKGDIPEGYSVSREKKERFSLILESASTNQTSMYLCASSPQTGVPHEQYFGPGTRLTVT.

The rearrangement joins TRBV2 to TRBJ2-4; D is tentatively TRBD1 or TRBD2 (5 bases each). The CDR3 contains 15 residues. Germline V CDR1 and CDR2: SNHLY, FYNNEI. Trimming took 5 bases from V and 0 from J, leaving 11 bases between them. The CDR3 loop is CASSYTGTAKNIQYF. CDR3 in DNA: TGTGCCAGCAGTTATACCGGGACAGCCAAAAACATTCAGTACTTC. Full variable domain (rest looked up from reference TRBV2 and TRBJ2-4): EPEVTQTPSHQVTQMGQEVILRCVPISNHLYFYWYRQILGQKVEFLVSFYNNEISEKSEIFDDQFSVERPDGSNFTLKIRSTKLEDSAMYFCASSYTGTAKNIQYFGAGTRLSVL.

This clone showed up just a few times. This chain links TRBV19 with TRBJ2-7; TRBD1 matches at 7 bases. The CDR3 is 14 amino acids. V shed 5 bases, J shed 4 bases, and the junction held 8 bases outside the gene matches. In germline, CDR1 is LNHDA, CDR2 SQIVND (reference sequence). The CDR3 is CASSVRDSRYEQYF. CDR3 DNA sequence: TGTGCCAGTAGTGTCCGGGACAGCCGGTACGAGCAGTACTTC.

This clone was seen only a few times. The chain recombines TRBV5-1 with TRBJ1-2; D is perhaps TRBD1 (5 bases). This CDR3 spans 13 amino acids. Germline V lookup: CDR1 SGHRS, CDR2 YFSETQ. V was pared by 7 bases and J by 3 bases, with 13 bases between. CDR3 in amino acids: CASGEGGDYGYTF. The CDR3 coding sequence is TGCGCCAGCGGCGAAGGAGGGGACTATGGCTACACCTTC.

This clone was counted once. In nucleotides, the CDR3 is TGTGCCAGTAGTACGCACGGGACAGGAAGGACTGAAGCTTTCTTT. Translated, it gives CASSTHGTGRTEAFF. The rearrangement uses TRBV19 and TRBJ1-1; 8 nucleotides match TRBD1. The CDR3 loop spans 15 amino acids. Trimming removed 4 bases from V and 5 bases from J; junction bases left unmatched: 9. Per the germline V gene, CDR1 is LNHDA and CDR2 is SQIVND (reference sequence).

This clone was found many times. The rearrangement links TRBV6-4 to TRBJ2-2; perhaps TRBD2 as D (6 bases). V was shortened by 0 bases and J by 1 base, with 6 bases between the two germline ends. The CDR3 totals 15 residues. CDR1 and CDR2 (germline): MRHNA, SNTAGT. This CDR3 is CASSDSRENTGELFF. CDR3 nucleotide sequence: TGTGCCAGCAGTGACTCGCGGGAGAACACCGGGGAGCTGTTTTTT.

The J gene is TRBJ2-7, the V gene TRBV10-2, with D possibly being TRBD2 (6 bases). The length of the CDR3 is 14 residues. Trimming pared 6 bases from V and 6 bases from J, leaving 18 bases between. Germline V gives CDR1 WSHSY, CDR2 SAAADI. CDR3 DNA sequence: TGCGCCAGCAGGCGGGACCCTACTGGGGGCGAGCAGTACTTC. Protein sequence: CASRRDPTGGEQYF.

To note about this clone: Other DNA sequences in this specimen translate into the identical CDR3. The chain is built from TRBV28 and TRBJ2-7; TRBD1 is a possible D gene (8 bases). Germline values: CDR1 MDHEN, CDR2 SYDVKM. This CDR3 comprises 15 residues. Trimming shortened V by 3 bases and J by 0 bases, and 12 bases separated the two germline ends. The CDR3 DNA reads TGTGCCAGCAGTTTGAGCGGGACAGGCTCCTACGAGCAGTACTTC. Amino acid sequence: CASSLSGTGSYEQYF.

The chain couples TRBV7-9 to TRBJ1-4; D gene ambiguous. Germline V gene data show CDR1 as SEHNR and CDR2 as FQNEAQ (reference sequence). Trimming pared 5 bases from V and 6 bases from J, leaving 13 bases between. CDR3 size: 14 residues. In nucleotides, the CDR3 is TGTGCCAGCAGCCGACTTAATGAGGATGAAAAACTGTTTTTT. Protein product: CASSRLNEDEKLFF.

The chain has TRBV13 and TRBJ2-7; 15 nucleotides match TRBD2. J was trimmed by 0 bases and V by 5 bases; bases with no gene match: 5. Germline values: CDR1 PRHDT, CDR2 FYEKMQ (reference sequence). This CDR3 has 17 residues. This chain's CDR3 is CASSRGLAGGHSYEQYF. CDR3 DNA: TGTGCCAGCAGCCGGGGACTAGCGGGAGGTCACTCCTACGAGCAGTACTTC.

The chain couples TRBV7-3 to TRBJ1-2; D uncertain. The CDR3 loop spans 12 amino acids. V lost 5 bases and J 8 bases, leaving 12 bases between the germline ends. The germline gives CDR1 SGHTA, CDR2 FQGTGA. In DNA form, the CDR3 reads TGTGCCAGCAGCCCCGGGCCACAAGGCTACACCTTC. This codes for CASSPGPQGYTF.

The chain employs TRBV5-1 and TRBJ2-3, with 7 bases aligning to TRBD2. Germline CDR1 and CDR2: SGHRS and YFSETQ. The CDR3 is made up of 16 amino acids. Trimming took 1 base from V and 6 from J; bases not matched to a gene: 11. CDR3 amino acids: CASSLYQRDASDTQYF. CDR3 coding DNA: TGCGCCAGCAGCTTGTACCAGCGGGATGCGTCGGATACGCAGTATTTT.

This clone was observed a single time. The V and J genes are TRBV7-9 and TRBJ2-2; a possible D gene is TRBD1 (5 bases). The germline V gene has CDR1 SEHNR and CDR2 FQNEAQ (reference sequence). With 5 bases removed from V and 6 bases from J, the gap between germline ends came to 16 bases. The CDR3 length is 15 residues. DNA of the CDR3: TGTGCCAGCAGCCTCAGGGCTAGTACGTCCGGGGAGCTGTTTTTT. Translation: CASSLRASTSGELFF.

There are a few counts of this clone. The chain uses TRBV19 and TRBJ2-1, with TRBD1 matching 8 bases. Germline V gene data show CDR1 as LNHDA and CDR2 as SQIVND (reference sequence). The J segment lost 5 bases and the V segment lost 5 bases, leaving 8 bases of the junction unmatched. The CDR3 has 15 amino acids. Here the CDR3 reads CASSLRQGSNNEQFF. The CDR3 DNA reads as TGTGCCAGTAGTCTCAGACAGGGGAGTAACAATGAGCAGTTCTTC.

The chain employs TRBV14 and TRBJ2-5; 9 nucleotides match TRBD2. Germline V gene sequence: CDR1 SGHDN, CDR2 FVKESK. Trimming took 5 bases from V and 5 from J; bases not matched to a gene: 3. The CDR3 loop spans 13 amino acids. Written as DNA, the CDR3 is TGTGCCAGCAGCTTAGCGGGAGATGAGACCCAGTACTTC. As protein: CASSLAGDETQYF.

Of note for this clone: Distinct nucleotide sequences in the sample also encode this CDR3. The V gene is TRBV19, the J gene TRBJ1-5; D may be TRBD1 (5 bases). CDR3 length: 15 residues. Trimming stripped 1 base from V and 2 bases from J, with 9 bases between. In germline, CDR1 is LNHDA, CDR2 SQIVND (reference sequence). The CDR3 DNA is TGTGCCAGTAGTATAGCTGGAGGGGGCAATCAGCCCCAGCATTTT. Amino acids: CASSIAGGGNQPQHF.

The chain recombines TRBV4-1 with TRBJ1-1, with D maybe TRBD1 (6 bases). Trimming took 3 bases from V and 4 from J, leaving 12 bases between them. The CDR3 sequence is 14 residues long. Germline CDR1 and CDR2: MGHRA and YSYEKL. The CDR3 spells CASSQPTGSTEAFF. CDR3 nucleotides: TGCGCCAGCAGCCAGCCCACAGGGTCCACTGAAGCTTTCTTT.

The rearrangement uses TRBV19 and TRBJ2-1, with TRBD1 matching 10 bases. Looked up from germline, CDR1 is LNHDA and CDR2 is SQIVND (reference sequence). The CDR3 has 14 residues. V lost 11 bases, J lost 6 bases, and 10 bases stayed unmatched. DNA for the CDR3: TGTGCCGCAAGCCCCGGGGACAGGGGCAATGAGCAGTTCTTC. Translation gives CAASPGDRGNEQFF.

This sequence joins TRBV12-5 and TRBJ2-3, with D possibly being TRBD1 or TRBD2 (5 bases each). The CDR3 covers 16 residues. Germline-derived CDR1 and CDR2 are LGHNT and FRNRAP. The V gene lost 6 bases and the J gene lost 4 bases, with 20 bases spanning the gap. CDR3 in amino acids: CASGTGTSHIADTQYF. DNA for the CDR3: TGTGCTAGTGGAACCGGGACGTCACACATCGCAGATACGCAGTATTTT.

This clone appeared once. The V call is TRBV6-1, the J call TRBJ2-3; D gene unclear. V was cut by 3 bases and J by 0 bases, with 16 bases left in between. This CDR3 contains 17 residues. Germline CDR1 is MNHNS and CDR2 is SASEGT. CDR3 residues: CASSDRGRLTSTDTQYF. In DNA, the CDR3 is TGTGCCAGCAGTGACCGAGGACGGTTGACTAGCACAGATACGCAGTATTTT.

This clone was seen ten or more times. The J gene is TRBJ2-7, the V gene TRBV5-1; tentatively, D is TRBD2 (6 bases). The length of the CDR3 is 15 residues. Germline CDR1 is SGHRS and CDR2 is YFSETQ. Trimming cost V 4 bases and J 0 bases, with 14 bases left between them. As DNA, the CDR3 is TGCGCCAGCAGCCAGCGCACAGCGGGCTCCTACGAGCAGTACTTC. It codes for CASSQRTAGSYEQYF.